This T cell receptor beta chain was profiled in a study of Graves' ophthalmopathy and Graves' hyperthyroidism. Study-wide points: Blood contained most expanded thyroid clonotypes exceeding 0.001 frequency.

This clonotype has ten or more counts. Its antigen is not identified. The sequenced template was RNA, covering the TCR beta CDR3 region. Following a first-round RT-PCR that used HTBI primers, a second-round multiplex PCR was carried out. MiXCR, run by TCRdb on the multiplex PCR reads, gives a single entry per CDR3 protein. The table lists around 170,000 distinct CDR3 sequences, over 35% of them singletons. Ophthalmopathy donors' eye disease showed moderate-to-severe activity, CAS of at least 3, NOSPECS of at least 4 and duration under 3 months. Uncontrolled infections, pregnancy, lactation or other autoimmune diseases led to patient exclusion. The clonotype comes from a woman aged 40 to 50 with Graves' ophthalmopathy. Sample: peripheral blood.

The CDR3 loop is CASSSETGSYGYTF. CDR3 nucleotides: TGTGCCAGCAGTTCCGAGACAGGGTCCTATGGCTACACCTTC. The rearrangement links TRBV6-5 to TRBJ1-2, with 7 bases that match TRBD1. Germline lookup yields CDR1 MNHEY and CDR2 SVGAGI. V shed 4 bases, J shed 4 bases, and the junction held 6 bases outside the gene matches. The CDR3 is made up of 14 amino acids.